Reported below is one T cell receptor (beta chain). This sample was taken from a study of blood T cell repertoires in COVID-19. Background on the study: COVID-19 samples from acute and convalescent phases originated in the United States, Italy and Spain.

TCRdb's table, derived via immunoSEQ multiplex PCR, lists solely in-frame clones and lacks some. The sample lists about 110,000 clones; 85% to 95% were seen once. The sequence derives from a woman under 40 with acute or convalescent COVID-19. Sequencing was carried out using peripheral blood.

DNA of the CDR3: TGTGCCAGTAGTTCGACAGGAACAGGGGAGACCCAGTACTTC. Protein product: CASSSTGTGETQYF. The rearrangement joins TRBV19 to TRBJ2-5; tentative D call: TRBD1 (6 bases). CDR3 size: 14 residues. V shed 5 bases and J shed 5 bases, with 15 bases lying between them. Germline V gene data show CDR1 as LNHDA and CDR2 as SQIVND (reference sequence).